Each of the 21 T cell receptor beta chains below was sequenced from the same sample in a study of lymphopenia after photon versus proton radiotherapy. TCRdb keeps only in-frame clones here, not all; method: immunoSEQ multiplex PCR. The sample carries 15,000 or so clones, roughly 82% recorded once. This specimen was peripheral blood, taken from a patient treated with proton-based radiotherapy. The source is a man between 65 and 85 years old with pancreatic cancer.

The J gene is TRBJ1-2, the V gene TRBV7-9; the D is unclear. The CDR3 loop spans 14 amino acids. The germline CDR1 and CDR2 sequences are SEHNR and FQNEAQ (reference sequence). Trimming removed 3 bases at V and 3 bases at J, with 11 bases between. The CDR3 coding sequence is TGTGCCAGCAGCTTGTCTGCCAGCTACTATGGCTACACCTTC. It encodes CASSLSASYYGYTF.

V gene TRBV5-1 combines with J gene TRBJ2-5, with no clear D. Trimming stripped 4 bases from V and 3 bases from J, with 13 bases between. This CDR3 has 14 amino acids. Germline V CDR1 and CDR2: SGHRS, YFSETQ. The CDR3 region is CASSTYSGEETQYF. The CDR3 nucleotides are TGCGCCAGCAGCACCTATAGTGGCGAAGAGACCCAGTACTTC. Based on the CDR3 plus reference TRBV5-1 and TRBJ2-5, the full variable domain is KAGVTQTPRYLIKTRGQQVTLSCSPISGHRSVSWYQQTPGQGLQFLFEYFSETQRNKGNFPGRFSGRQFSNSRSEMNVSTLELGDSALYLCASSTYSGEETQYFGPGTRLLVL.

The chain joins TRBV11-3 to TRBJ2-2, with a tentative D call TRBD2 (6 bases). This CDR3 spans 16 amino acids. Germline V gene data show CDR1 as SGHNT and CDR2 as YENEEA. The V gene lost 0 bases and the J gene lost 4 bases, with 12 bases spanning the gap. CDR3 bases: TGTGCCAGCAGCTTAGATACGGGAGTAGGCACCGGGGAGCTGTTTTTT. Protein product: CASSLDTGVGTGELFF.

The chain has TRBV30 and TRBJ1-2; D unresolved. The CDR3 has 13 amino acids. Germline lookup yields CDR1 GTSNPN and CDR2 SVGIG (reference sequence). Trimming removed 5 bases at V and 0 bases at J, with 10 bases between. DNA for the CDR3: TGTGCCTGGTCGAAGGGCGCTAACTATGGCTACACCTTC. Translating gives CAWSKGANYGYTF.

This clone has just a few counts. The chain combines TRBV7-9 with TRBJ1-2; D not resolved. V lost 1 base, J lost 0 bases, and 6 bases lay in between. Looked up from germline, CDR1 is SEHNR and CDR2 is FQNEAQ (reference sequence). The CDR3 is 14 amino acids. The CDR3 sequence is CASSLDGTNYGYTF. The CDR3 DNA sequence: TGTGCCAGCAGCTTAGACGGAACTAACTATGGCTACACCTTC.

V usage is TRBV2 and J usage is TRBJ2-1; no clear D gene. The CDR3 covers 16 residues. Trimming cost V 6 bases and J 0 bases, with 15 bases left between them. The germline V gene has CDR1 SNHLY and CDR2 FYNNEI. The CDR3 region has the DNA TGTGCCAGCAGGCGCCTGGGCTTTTCCTCCTACAATGAGCAGTTCTTC. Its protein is CASRRLGFSSYNEQFF.

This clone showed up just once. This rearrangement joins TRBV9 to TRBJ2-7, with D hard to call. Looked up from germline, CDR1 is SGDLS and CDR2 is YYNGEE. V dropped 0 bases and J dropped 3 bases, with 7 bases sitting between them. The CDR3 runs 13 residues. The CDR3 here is CASSVGVDYEQYF. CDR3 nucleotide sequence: TGTGCCAGCAGCGTAGGTGTCGACTACGAGCAGTACTTC.

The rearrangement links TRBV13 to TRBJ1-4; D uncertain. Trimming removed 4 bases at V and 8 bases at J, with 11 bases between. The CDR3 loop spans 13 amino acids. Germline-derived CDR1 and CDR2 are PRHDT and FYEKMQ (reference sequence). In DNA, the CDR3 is TGTGCCAGCAGCTCACCGAGAGGCGAAAAACTGTTTTTT. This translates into CASSSPRGEKLFF.

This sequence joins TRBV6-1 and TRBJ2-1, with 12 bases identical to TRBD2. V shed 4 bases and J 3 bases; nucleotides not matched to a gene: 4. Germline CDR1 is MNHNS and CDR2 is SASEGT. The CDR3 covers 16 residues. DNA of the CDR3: TGTGCCAGCAGTGCGGCACTAGCGGGGGGCTACAATGAGCAGTTCTTC. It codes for CASSAALAGGYNEQFF.

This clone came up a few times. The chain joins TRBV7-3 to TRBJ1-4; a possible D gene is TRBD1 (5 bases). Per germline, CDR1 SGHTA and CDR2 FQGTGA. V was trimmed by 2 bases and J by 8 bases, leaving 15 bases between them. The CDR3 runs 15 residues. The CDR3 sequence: CASSLGAGNLEKLFF. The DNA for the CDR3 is TGTGCCAGCAGCTTAGGAGCAGGGAACTTGGAAAAACTGTTTTTT.

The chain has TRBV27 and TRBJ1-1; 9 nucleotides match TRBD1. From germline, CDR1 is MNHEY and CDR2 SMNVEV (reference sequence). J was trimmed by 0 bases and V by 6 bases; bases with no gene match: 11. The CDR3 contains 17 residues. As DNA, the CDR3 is TGTGCCAGCAGGCAATCCGGGACAGGGACCTTGAACACTGAAGCTTTCTTT. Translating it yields CASRQSGTGTLNTEAFF.

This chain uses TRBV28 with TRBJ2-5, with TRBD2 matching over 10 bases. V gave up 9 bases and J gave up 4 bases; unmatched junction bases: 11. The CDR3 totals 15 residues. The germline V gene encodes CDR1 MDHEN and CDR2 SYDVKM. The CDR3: CASRTSGGRGETQYF. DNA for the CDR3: TGTGCCAGTAGGACTAGCGGAGGGAGGGGAGAGACCCAGTACTTC. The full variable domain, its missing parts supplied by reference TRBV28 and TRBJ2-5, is DVKVTQSSRYLVKRTGEKVFLECVQDMDHENMFWYRQDPGLGLRLIYFSYDVKMKEKGDIPEGYSVSREKKERFSLILESASTNQTSMYLCASRTSGGRGETQYFGPGTRLLVL.

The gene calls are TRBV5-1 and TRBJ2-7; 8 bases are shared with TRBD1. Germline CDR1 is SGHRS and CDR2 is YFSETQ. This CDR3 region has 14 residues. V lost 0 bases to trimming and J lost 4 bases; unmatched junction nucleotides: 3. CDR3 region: CASSLGQGNYEQYF. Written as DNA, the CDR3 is TGCGCCAGCAGCTTGGGACAGGGGAATTACGAGCAGTACTTC.

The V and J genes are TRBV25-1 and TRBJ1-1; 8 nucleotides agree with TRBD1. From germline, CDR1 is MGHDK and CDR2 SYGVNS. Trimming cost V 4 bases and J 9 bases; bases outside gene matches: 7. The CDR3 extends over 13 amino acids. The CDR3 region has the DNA TGTGCCAGCAGTGTCGGACAGGGAAAAAAAGCTTTCTTT. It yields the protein CASSVGQGKKAFF.

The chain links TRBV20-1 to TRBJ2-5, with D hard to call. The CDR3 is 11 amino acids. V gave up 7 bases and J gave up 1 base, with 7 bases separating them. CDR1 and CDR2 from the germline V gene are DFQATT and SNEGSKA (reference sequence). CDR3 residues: CSGGFQETQYF. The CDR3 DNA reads TGCAGTGGGGGATTCCAAGAGACCCAGTACTTC.

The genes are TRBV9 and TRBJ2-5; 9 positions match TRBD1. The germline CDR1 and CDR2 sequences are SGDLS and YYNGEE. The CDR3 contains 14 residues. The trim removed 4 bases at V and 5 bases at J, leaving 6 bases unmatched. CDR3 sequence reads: CASSIGQGRETQYF. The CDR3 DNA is TGTGCCAGCAGCATTGGACAGGGGCGGGAGACCCAGTACTTC. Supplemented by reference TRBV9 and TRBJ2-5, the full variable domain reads DSGVTQTPKHLITATGQRVTLRCSPRSGDLSVYWYQQSLDQGLQFLIQYYNGEERAKGNILERFSAQQFPDLHSELNLSSLELGDSALYFCASSIGQGRETQYFGPGTRLLVL.

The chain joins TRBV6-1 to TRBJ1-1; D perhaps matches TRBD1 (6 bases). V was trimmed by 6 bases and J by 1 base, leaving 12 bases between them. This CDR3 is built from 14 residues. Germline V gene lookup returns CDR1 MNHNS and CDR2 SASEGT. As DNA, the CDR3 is TGTGCCAGCAGCCCTACGACAGGGAACACTGAAGCTTTCTTT. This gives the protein CASSPTTGNTEAFF.

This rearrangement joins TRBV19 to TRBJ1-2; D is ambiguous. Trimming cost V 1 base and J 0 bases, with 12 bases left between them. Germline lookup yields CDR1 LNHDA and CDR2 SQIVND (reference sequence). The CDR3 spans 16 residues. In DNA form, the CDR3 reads TGTGCCAGTAGTATAGGACGGGGAACTGCTAACTATGGCTACACCTTC. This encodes CASSIGRGTANYGYTF.

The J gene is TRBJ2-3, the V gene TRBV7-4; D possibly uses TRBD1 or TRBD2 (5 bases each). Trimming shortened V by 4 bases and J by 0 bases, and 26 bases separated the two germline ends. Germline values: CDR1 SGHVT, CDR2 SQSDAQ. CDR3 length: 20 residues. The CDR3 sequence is CASSSSGNHSGTSSTDTQYF. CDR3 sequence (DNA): TGTGCCAGCAGCTCATCTGGGAACCATTCCGGGACCTCGAGCACAGATACGCAGTATTTT.

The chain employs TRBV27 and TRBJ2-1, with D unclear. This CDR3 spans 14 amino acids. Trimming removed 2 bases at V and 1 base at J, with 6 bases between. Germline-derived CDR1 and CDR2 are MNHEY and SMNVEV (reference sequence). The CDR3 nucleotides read TGTGCCAGCAGTTTAAGTCTTTCCTACAATGAGCAGTTCTTC. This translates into CASSLSLSYNEQFF.

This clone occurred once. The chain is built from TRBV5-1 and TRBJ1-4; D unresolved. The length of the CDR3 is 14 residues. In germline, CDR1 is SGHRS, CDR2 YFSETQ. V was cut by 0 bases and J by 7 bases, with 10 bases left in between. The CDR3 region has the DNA TGCGCCAGCAGCTTGGAAGGAATTAGTGAAAAACTGTTTTTT. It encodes CASSLEGISEKLFF.